This T cell receptor beta chain was recovered during a study of immune evolution from preneoplasia to lung adenocarcinoma. Premalignant or tumor cells were enriched by macro-dissection after pathologic assessment. In this sample, this clone turned up a few times. The antigen is unknown. CDR3 size: 13 residues. Between the trimmed V and J ends, which lost 1 base and 6 bases, there was a span of 7 bases. CDR1 and CDR2 (germline): SGDLS, YYNGEE. Notes on the study in general: Highest clonality occurred in KRAS-mutant, not EGFR-mutant or double wild-type, nodules.

The protocol was immunoSEQ multiplex PCR, while the TCRdb copy is restricted to in-frame clones and leaves out a portion. The repertoire has 8,000 or so clones, 78% of them found once; the top ten carry roughly a tenth. The clonotype originates from a donor aged 70 or older with lung adenocarcinoma. The genes are TRBV9 and TRBJ1-4; D uncertain. Specimen: FFPE minimally invasive lung adenocarcinoma tissue. The CDR3 region has the DNA TGTGCCAGCAGCGTACAAGGCGATGAAAAACTGTTTTTT. Amino acids: CASSVQGDEKLFF.